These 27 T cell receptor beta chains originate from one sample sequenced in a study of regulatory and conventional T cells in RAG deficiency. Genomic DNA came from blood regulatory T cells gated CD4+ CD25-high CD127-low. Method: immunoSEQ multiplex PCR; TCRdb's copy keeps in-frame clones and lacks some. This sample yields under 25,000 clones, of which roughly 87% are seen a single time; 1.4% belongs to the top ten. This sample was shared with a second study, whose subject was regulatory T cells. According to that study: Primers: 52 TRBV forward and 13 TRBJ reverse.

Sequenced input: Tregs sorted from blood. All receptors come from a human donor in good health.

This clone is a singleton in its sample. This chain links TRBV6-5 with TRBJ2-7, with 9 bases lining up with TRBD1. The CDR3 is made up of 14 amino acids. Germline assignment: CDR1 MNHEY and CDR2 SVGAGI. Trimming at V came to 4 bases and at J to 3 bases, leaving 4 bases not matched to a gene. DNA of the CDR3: TGTGCCAGCAGTTCGGGACAGGGTGTCTACGAGCAGTACTTC. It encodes CASSSGQGVYEQYF.

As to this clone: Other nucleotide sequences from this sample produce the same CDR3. CDR3 nucleotide sequence: TGTGCCAGCAGCGTAGGTGCCGGTGAGCAGTACTTC. Translation gives CASSVGAGEQYF. The chain uses TRBV9 and TRBJ2-7; D call uncertain. CDR3 length: 12 amino acids. Germline values: CDR1 SGDLS, CDR2 YYNGEE. V was cut by 0 bases and J by 7 bases, with 8 bases left in between.

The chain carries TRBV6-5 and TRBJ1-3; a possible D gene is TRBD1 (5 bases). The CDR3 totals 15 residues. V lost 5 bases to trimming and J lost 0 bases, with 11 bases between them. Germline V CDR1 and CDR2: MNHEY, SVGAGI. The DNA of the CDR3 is TGTGCCAGCAGTGCTCCAGGGATCTCTGGAAACACCATATATTTT. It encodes CASSAPGISGNTIYF.

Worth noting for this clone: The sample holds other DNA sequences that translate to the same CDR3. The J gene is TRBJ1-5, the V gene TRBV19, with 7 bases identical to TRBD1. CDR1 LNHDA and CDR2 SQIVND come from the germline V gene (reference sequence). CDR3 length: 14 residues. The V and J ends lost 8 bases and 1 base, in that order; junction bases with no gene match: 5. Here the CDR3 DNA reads TGTGCCAGTGGAGACAGGGTCAGCAATCAGCCCCAGCATTTT. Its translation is CASGDRVSNQPQHF.

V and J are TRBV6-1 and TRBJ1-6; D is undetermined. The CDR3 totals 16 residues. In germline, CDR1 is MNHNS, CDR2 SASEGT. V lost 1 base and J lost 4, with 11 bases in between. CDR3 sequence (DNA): TGTGCCAGCAGTGAAGTCCCCCCAGCTTATAATTCACCCCTCCACTTT. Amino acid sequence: CASSEVPPAYNSPLHF.

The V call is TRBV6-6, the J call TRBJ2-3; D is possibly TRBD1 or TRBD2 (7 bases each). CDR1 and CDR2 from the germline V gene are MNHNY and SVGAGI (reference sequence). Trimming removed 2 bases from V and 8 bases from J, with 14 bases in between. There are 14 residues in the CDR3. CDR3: CASSYGQGGGTQYF. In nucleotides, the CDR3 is TGTGCCAGCAGTTACGGGCAGGGGGGGGGTACGCAGTATTTT.

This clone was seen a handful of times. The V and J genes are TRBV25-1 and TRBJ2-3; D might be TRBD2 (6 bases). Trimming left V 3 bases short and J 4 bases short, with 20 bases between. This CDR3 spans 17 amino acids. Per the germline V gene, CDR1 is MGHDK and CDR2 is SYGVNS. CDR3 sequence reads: CASSDFNGGRGSDTQYF. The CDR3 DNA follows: TGTGCCAGCAGTGACTTCAACGGGGGACGAGGGTCAGATACGCAGTATTTT.

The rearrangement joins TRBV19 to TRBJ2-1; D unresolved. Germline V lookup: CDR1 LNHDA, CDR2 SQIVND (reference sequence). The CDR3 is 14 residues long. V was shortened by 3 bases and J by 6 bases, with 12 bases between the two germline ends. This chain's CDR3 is CASSILRWGNEQFF. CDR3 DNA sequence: TGTGCCAGTAGTATCCTCCGCTGGGGCAATGAGCAGTTCTTC. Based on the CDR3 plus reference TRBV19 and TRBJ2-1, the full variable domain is DGGITQSPKYLFRKEGQNVTLSCEQNLNHDAMYWYRQDPGQGLRLIYYSQIVNDFQKGDIAEGYSVSREKKESFPLTVTSAQKNPTAFYLCASSILRWGNEQFFGPGTRLTVL.

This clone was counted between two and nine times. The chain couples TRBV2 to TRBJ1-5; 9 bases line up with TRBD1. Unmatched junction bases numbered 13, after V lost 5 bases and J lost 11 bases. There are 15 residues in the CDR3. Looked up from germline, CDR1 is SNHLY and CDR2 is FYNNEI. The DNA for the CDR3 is TGTGCCAGCAGTCGCGGACAGGGGTTGCAACGGGCCCAGCATTTT. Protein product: CASSRGQGLQRAQHF.

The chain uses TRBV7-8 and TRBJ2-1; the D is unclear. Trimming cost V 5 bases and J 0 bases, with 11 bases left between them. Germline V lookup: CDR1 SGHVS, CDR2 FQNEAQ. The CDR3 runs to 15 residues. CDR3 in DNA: TGTGCCAGCAGCATTAGCCAAAGCTCCTACAATGAGCAGTTCTTC. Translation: CASSISQSSYNEQFF.

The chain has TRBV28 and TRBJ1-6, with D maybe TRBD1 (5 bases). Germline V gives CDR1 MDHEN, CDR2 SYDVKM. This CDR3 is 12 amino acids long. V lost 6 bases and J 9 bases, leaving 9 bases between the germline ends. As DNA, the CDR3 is TGTGCCAGCAGGGGACCCAGTTCACCCCTCCACTTT. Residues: CASRGPSSPLHF.

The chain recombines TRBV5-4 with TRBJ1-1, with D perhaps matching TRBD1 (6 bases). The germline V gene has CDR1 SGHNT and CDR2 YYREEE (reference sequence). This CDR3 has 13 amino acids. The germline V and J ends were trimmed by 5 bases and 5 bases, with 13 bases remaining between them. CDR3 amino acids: CASRQQGWTEAFF. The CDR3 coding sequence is TGTGCCAGCAGGCAACAGGGTTGGACTGAAGCTTTCTTT.

Written as DNA, the CDR3 is TGTGCCAGCTCACCGGGCAATCAGCCCCAGCATTTT. Residues: CASSPGNQPQHF. J is TRBJ1-5 and V is TRBV18; D unclear. The germline V gene has CDR1 KGHSH and CDR2 LQKENI. The ends were cut back, 3 bases at V and 2 bases at J, with 2 bases in the middle. This CDR3 has 12 residues.

The CDR3 is CASSGRTSGGVTQYF. The CDR3 DNA follows: TGTGCCAGCAGTGGCCGGACTAGCGGGGGTGTTACGCAGTATTTT. The chain joins TRBV6-1 to TRBJ2-3; TRBD2 matches 13 bases. Germline V gene lookup returns CDR1 MNHNS and CDR2 SASEGT. Unmatched junction bases numbered 6, after V lost 4 bases and J lost 8 bases. The CDR3 has 15 residues.

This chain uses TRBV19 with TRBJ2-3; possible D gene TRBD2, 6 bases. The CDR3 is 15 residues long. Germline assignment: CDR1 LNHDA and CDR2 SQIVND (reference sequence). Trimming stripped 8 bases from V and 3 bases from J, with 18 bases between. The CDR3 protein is CASSTGGAWTDTQYF. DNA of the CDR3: TGTGCCAGTTCCACCGGAGGGGCATGGACAGATACGCAGTATTTT.

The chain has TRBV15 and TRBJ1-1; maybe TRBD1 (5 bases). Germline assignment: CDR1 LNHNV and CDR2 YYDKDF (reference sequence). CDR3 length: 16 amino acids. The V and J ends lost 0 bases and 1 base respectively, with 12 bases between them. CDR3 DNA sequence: TGTGCCACCAGCAGAGATCTAAGGACAACGAACACTGAAGCTTTCTTT. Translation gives CATSRDLRTTNTEAFF. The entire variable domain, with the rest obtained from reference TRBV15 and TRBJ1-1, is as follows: DAMVIQNPRYQVTQFGKPVTLSCSQTLNHNVMYWYQQKSSQAPKLLFHYYDKDFNNEADTPDNFQSRRPNTSFCFLDIRSPGLGDTAMYLCATSRDLRTTNTEAFFGQGTRLTVV.

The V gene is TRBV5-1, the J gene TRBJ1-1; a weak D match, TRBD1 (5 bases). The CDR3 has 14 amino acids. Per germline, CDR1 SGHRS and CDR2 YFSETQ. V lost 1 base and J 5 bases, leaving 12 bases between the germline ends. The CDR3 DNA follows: TGCGCCAGCAGCTTGTCGGGTGGGGGGACTGAAGCTTTCTTT. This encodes CASSLSGGGTEAFF.

CDR3 residues: CASSSLVGSGSYEQYF. The DNA for the CDR3 is TGTGCCAGCTCATCCCTGGTTGGTAGCGGGAGCTACGAGCAGTACTTC. The V call is TRBV18, the J call TRBJ2-7, with 9 bases fitting TRBD2. The germline gives CDR1 KGHSH, CDR2 LQKENI. The CDR3 sequence is 16 residues long. V lost 5 bases, J lost 3 bases, and 11 bases stayed unmatched.

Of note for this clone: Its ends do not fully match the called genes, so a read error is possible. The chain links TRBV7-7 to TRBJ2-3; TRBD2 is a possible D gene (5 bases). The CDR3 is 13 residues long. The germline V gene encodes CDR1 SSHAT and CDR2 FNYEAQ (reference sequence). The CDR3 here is CASSARRADTQYF. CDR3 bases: TGTGCTAGCAGCGCAAGGCGGGCAGATACGCAGTATTTT.

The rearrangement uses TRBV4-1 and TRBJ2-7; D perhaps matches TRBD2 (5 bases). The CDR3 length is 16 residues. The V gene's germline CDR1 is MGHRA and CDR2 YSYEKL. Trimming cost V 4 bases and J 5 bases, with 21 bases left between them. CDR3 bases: TGCGCCAGCAGCCTAAGAGGGATGGGTTTTTGGGACGAGCAGTACTTC. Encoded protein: CASSLRGMGFWDEQYF.

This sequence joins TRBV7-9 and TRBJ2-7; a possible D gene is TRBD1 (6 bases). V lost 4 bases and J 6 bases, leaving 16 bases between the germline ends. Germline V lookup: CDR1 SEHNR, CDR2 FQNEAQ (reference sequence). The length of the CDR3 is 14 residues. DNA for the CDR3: TGTGCCAGCAGCTCGAGGACAGCCGCTCTCGAGCAGTACTTC. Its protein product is CASSSRTAALEQYF.

CDR3: CASKLATYEQFF. CDR3 nucleotides: TGTGCCAGCAAACTAGCGACTTATGAGCAGTTCTTC. The genes are TRBV6-1 and TRBJ2-1, with 7 bases that match TRBD2. Germline V gene sequence: CDR1 MNHNS, CDR2 SASEGT. This CDR3 has 12 residues. With V trimmed by 7 bases and J by 8 bases, 5 bases remained unmatched.

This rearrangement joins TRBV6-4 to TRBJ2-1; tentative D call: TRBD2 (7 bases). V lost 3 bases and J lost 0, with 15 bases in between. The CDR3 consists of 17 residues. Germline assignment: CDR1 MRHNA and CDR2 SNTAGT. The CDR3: CASSEGGGGVSYNEQFF. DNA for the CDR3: TGTGCCAGCAGTGAGGGGGGGGGCGGAGTCTCCTACAATGAGCAGTTCTTC.

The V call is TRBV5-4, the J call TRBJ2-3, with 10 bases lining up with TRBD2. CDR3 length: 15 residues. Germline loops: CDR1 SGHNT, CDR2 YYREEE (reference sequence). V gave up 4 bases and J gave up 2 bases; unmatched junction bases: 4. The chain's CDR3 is CASSLLAGVTDTQYF. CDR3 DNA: TGTGCCAGCAGCCTCCTAGCGGGGGTCACAGATACGCAGTATTTT.

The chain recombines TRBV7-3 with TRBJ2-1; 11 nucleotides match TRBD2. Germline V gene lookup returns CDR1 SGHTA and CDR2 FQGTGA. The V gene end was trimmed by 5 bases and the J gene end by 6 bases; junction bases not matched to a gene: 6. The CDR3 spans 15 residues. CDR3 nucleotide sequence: TGTGCCAGCAGCCGACTAGCGGGATTATCCAATGAGCAGTTCTTC. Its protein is CASSRLAGLSNEQFF.

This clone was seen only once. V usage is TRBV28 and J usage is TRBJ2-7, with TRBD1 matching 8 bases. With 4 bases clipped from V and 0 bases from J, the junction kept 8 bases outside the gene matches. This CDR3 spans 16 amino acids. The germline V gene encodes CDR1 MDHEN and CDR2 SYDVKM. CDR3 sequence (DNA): TGTGCCAGCAGTTCCACCGGGACAGGTCGCTCCTACGAGCAGTACTTC. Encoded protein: CASSSTGTGRSYEQYF.

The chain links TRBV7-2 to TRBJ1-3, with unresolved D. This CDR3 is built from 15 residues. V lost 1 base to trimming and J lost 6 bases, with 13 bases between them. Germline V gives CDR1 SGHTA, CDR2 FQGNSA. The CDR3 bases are TGTGCCAGCAGCTTAGGCAGGCCCCCTGCAAACACCATATATTTT. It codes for CASSLGRPPANTIYF.